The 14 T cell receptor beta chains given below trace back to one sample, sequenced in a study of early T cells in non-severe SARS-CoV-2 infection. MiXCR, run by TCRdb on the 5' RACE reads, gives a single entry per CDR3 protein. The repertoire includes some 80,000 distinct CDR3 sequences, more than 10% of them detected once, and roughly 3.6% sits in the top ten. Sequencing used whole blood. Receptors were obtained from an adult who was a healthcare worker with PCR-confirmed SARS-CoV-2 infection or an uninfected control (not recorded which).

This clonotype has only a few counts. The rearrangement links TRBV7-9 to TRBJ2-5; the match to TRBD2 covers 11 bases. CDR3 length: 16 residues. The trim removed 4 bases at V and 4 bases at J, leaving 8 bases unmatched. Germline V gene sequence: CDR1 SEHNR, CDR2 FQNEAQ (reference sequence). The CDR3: CASSSSGTSGGETQYF. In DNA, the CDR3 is TGTGCCAGCAGCTCCTCCGGGACTAGCGGTGGAGAGACCCAGTACTTC. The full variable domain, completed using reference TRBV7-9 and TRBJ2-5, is DTGVSQNPRHKITKRGQNVTFRCDPISEHNRLYWYRQTLGQGPEFLTYFQNEAQLEKSRLLSDRFSAERPKGSFSTLEIQRTEQGDSAMYLCASSSSGTSGGETQYFGPGTRLLVL.

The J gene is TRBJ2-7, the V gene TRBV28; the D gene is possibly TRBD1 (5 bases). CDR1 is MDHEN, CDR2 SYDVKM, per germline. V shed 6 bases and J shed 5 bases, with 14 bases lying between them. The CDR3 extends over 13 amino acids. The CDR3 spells CASSSGAVNEQYF. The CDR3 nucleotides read TGTGCCAGCAGCTCTGGGGCCGTGAACGAGCAGTACTTC. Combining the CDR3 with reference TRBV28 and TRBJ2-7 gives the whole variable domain DVKVTQSSRYLVKRTGEKVFLECVQDMDHENMFWYRQDPGLGLRLIYFSYDVKMKEKGDIPEGYSVSREKKERFSLILESASTNQTSMYLCASSSGAVNEQYFGPGTRLTVT.

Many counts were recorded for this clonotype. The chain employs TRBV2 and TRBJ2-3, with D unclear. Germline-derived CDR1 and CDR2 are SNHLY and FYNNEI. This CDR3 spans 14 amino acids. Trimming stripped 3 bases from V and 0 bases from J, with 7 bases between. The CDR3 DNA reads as TGTGCCAGCAGTGATTTTGGCAGCACAGATACGCAGTATTTT. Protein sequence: CASSDFGSTDTQYF.

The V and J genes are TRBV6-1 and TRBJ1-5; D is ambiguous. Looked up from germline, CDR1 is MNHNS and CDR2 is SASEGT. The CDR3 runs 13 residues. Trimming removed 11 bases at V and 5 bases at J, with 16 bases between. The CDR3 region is CAGSRREDQPQHF. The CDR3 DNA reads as TGTGCCGGGTCCAGACGGGAGGATCAGCCCCAGCATTTT.

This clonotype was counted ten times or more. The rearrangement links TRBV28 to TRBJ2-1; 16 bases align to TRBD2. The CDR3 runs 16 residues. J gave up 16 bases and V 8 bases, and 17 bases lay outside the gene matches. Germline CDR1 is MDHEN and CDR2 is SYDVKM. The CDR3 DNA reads TGTGCCAGCTCGGGTGGCGGGACTAGCGGGAGGGCCAGTTTCTTCTTC. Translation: CASSGGGTSGRASFFF.

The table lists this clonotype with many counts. CDR3 region: CSAGQGNEQYF. Written as DNA, the CDR3 is TGCAGCGCCGGACAGGGAAACGAGCAGTACTTC. The chain links TRBV29-1 to TRBJ2-7; 8 bases map to TRBD1. Trimming at V came to 7 bases and at J to 5 bases, leaving 4 bases not matched to a gene. The CDR3 extends over 11 amino acids. CDR1 and CDR2 (germline): SQVTM, ANQGSEA.

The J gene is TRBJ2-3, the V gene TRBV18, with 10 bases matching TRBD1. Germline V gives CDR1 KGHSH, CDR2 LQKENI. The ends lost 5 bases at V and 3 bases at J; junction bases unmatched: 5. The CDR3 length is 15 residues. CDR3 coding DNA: TGTGCCAGCTCAGCGACAGGGGGCACAACAGATACGCAGTATTTT. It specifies CASSATGGTTDTQYF. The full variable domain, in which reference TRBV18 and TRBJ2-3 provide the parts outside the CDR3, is NAGVMQNPRHLVRRRGQEARLRCSPMKGHSHVYWYRQLPEEGLKFMVYLQKENIIDESGMPKERFSAEFPKEGPSILRIQQVVRGDSAAYFCASSATGGTTDTQYFGPGTRLTVL.

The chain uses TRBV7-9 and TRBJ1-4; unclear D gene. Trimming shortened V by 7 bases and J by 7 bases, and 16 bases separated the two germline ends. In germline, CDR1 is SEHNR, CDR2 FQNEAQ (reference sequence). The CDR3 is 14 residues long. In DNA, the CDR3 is TGTGCCAGCAACTCAGCGCCGGGGAGTGAAAAACTGTTTTTT. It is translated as CASNSAPGSEKLFF. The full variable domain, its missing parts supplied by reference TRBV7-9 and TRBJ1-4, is DTGVSQNPRHKITKRGQNVTFRCDPISEHNRLYWYRQTLGQGPEFLTYFQNEAQLEKSRLLSDRFSAERPKGSFSTLEIQRTEQGDSAMYLCASNSAPGSEKLFFGSGTQLSVL.

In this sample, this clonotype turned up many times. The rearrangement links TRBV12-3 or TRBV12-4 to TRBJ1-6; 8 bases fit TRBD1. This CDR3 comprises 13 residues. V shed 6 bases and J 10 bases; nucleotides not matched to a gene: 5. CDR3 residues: CASRPGGESPLHF. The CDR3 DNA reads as TGTGCCAGCAGACCAGGGGGCGAATCACCCCTCCACTTT.

The CDR3 DNA is TGTGCCAGCAGCTTAGATAGGGCTACGCAGTATTTT. This translates into CASSLDRATQYF. This chain connects TRBV11-3 to TRBJ2-3, with no clear D. Trimming pared 0 bases from V and 8 bases from J, leaving 6 bases between. The CDR3 has 12 amino acids. Germline loops: CDR1 SGHNT, CDR2 YENEEA.

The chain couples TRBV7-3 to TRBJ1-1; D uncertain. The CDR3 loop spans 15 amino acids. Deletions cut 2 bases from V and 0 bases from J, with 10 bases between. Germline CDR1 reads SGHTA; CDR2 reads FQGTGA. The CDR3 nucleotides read TGTGCCAGCAGCTTACTCGCTCAAATGAACACTGAAGCTTTCTTT. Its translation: CASSLLAQMNTEAFF.

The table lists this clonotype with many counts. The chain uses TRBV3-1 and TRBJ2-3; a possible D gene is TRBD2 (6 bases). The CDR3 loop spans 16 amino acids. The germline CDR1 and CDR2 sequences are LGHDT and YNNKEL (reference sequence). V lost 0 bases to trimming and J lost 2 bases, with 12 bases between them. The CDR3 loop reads CASSQDGDSLTDTQYF. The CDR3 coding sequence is TGTGCCAGCAGCCAAGATGGGGACTCACTCACAGATACGCAGTATTTT.

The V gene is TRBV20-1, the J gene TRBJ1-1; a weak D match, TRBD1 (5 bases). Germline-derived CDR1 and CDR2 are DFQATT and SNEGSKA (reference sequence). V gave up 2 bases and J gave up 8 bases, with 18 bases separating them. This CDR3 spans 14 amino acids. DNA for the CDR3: TGCAGTGCTAGACTGGGGGGTTCCAAACCAGAAGCTTTCTTT. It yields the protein CSARLGGSKPEAFF.

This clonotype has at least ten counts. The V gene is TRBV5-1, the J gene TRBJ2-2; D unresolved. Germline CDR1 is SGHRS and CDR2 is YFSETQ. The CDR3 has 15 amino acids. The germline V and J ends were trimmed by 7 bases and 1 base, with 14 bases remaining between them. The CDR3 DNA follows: TGCGCCAGCTCTCCCATCGAAGGGAACACCGGGGAGCTGTTTTTT. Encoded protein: CASSPIEGNTGELFF.